This paragraph covers one T cell receptor beta chain sequence. This clone was seen a single time. Its antigen has not been determined. Per-base qualities were not stored, and no clone one base away is much larger. The library was made by the immunoSEQ multiplex PCR assay. TCRdb took over this immuneACCESS table, retaining in-frame rearrangements with V and J assigned. Such tables are incomplete; in checked studies, under half of the missing clones stem from an unresolved V gene, and the remainder is unexplained. This sample has around 56,000 clones in its table, and over 75% of those were observed once. Of the sample, approximately 1.7% is held by the ten largest clones. This entry belongs to a study of T cell changes during pregnancy in multiple sclerosis (dated by TCRdb to between 2018 and 2021). As for the study more broadly: Changes in the T cell repertoire over the course of pregnancy were examined in this study in women with multiple sclerosis.

The germline V and J ends show losses of 2 bases and 6 bases respectively, and no gene match explains 14 bases of the junction. The CDR3 numbers 18 residues from cysteine through phenylalanine. The retained sequence is limited to the CDR3, 54 bases, with the frame set at the first base. The germline V gene supplies CDR1 SGHRS and CDR2 YFSETQ. This specimen consisted of peripheral blood, obtained after pregnancy. This TCR was recovered from a female donor with multiple sclerosis, enrolled in a pregnancy study. The V and J genes are TRBV5-1 and TRBJ1-2; 12 bases in the middle match TRBD1. The DNA reads TGCGCCAGCAGCTTACTCCCACAAACGGGGACAGGGGGCAATGGCTACACCTTC. Translated, this gives CASSLLPQTGTGGNGYTF.